This TCR beta chain was sequenced for a study of blood T cells in healthy people across ages. With a J-beta primer mix and a sample-barcoded 5' primer, a second PCR ran about 7 to 11 cycles. TCRdb itself ran the 5' RACE reads through MiXCR, one entry per CDR3 protein. The sample contains around 1.7 million distinct CDR3 sequences, about 30% of which appear only once. Sequencing was carried out using blood. The sequence was obtained from a woman aged 25 to 39 in good health.

The CDR3: CASSYQGDNEQFF. The CDR3 DNA is TGTGCCAGCAGTTACCAAGGGGACAATGAGCAGTTCTTC. The V and J genes are TRBV6-6 and TRBJ2-1, with a possible D match to TRBD1 (5 bases). The CDR3 is made up of 13 amino acids. Germline values: CDR1 MNHNY, CDR2 SVGAGI (reference sequence). Trimming shortened V by 2 bases and J by 5 bases, and 7 bases separated the two germline ends.